What follows is one T cell receptor beta chain and its context. Its specificity is not known. Noted treatment: roughly ten-day PBMC culture with coronavirus spike peptide pools or control peptides (ViraFEST assay). This sample is part of a study of vaccination and CD4 T cells after COVID-19. For the study at large: From HCoV-229E, HCoV-OC43, HCoV-NL63 and SARS-CoV-2, overlapping spike peptides were used to stimulate the cells.

Germline V lookup: CDR1 MGHDK, CDR2 SYGVNS. Trimming took off 8 bases at V and 8 bases at J, with 12 bases between the two ends. The CDR3 has 12 amino acids. The Oncomine TCR Beta short-read assay was what sequenced the DNA obtained from cultured CD4+ T cells. Cultures of CD4+ T cells served as the source for extracting genomic DNA. Using its own MiXCR run on the PCR reads, TCRdb lists one record per CDR3 protein. The sample includes over 12,000 distinct CDR3 sequences, just under 45% of them seen just once. This clonotype was obtained from a human donor who had recovered from COVID-19. J is TRBJ1-4 and V is TRBV25-1; no clear D gene. The sequenced material came from CD4+ T cells from blood, cultured in vitro. The CDR3 protein is CASEENSEKLFF. The CDR3 coding sequence is TGTGCCAGCGAGGAGAATTCGGAAAAACTGTTTTTT.